One T cell receptor beta chain is described in this entry. Antigen unknown. The sample is drawn from a study of T cell responses to AZD1222 COVID-19 vaccine. Study conclusions and caveats: Per reports, nearly half of all spike-specific TCRs target regions that are unmutated in variants.

Using immunoSEQ multiplex PCR, the repertoire was profiled, and TCRdb retains in-frame clones only, with some absent. The sample lists approximately 100,000 clones; roughly 90% were seen once. From germline, CDR1 is MNHEY and CDR2 SMNVEV (reference sequence). V was pared by 2 bases and J by 6 bases, with 10 bases between. This CDR3 has 14 residues. The sequence was obtained from an adult in good health. V is TRBV27 and J is TRBJ2-2; D possibly corresponds to TRBD1 (5 bases). The material was peripheral blood, obtained on day 0 of AZD1222 vaccination. The CDR3 bases are TGTGCCAGCAGTTTAAGGGGTGGCGCCGGGGAGCTGTTTTTT. Translating it yields CASSLRGGAGELFF.